The text below deals with one TCR beta chain. The table came from immunoSEQ multiplex PCR; TCRdb's copy has only in-frame clones and leaves some out. This sample yields more than 100,000 clones, of which about 88% are seen a single time; approximately 9.2% belongs to the top ten. The CDR3 covers 16 residues. V lost 3 bases and J 0 bases, leaving 12 bases between the germline ends. The germline V gene has CDR1 SGHTA and CDR2 FQGNSA. The sample comes from a study of T cell responses to AZD1222 COVID-19 vaccine. The genes are TRBV7-2 and TRBJ1-3; D is possibly TRBD1 (6 bases). This sequence originates from an adult in good health. Sequencing used peripheral blood, obtained on day 0 of AZD1222 vaccination. CDR3 DNA: TGTGCCAGCAGCTTGACAGGCGTCCTCTCTGGAAACACCATATATTTT. Translated: CASSLTGVLSGNTIYF.